The T cell receptor beta chain described here comes from a study of T cell changes during pregnancy in multiple sclerosis. Here immunoSEQ multiplex PCR was the method, and the copy in TCRdb shows in-frame clones only, minus some. The table has around 96,000 clones, roughly 94% seen once. The CDR3 is 11 amino acids. Germline CDR1 is SEHNR and CDR2 is FQNEAQ (reference sequence). V shed 4 bases and J shed 7 bases, with 6 bases lying between them. The J gene is TRBJ2-3, the V gene TRBV7-9; D is uncertain. Sequencing was performed on peripheral blood, taken after pregnancy. The receptor's source is a female donor in good health, enrolled as a control in a pregnancy study. The CDR3 region is CASSSANTQYF. Written as DNA, the CDR3 is TGTGCCAGCAGCTCCGCGAATACGCAGTATTTT.